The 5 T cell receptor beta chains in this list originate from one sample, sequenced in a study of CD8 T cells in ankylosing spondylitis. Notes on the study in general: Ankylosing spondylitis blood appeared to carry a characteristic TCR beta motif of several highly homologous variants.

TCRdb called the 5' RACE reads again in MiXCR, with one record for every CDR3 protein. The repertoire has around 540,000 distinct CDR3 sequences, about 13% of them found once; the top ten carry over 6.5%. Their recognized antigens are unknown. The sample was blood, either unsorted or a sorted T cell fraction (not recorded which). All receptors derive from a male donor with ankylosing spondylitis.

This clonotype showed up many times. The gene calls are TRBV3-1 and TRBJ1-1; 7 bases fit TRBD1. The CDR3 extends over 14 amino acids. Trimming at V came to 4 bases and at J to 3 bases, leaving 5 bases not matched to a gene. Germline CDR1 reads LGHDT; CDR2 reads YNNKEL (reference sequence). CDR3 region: CASSLGGLDTEAFF. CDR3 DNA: TGTGCCAGCAGCCTAGGGGGCTTAGACACTGAAGCTTTCTTT.

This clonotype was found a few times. The DNA for the CDR3 is TGTGCCAGCAGCCGGGACACCGCGGAACTGTTTTTT. Translated, it gives CASSRDTAELFF. This rearrangement joins TRBV7-2 to TRBJ1-4; weak D call: TRBD1 (6 bases). The CDR3 covers 12 residues. V was shortened by 5 bases and J by 12 bases, with 13 bases between the two germline ends. Germline values: CDR1 SGHTA, CDR2 FQGNSA.

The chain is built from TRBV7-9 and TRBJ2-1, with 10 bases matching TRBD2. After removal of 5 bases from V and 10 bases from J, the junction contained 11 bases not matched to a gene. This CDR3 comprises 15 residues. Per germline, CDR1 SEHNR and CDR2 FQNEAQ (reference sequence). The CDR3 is CASSLWTSGEGEQFF. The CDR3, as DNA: TGTGCCAGCAGCCTATGGACTAGCGGTGAAGGAGAGCAGTTCTTC.

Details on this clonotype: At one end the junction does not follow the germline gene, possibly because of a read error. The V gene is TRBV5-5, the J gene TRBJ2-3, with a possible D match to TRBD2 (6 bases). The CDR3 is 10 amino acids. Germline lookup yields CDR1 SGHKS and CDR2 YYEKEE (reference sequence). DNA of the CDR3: TGTGCCAGCAGCCCTTCCGGGAGTAGGTTT. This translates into CASSPSGSRF.

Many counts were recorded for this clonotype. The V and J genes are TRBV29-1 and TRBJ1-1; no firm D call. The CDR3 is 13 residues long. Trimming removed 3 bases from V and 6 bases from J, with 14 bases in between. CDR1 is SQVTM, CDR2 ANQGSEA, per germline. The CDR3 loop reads CSVEGLQPPEAFF. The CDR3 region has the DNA TGCAGCGTTGAGGGTCTACAGCCTCCTGAAGCTTTCTTT.